This T cell receptor (beta chain) was recovered during a study of human T cells and chemical hapten exposure. Sample time point: pre-sensitization, week 0. Treatment described: therapeutic diphenylcyclopropenone sensitization with weekly scalp DPC. TCRdb used MiXCR to reprocess the RACE reads, holding one entry per CDR3 protein. The repertoire holds approximately 320,000 distinct CDR3 sequences, with 5.5% as singletons. Many counts were recorded for this clonotype. The CDR3 spans 16 residues. Germline CDR1 reads MDHEN; CDR2 reads SYDVKM. V shed 2 bases and J 13 bases; nucleotides not matched to a gene: 13.

The sample here was whole blood, taken in connection with sensitization to the hapten diphenylcyclopropenone (DPC). The gene calls are TRBV28 and TRBJ2-1; 11 nucleotides match TRBD2. This clonotype was obtained from a woman aged 18-30 years with alopecia areata. Some clones in this sample may be carry-over from other donors' samples. The CDR3: CASSLIASGTSGLQFF. The CDR3 DNA sequence: TGTGCCAGCAGTTTAATAGCATCCGGGACTAGCGGTCTCCAGTTCTTC.